This T cell receptor (beta chain) was recorded in a study of CD8 T cells in ankylosing spondylitis. General study points: As for the disease-linked clones, they showed a CD8+ phenotype and occurred at relatively low frequencies in peripheral blood. Reactive arthritis synovial fluid and blood previously showed some of these motif variants. From matched ankylosing spondylitis synovial fluid, disease-linked clones were reportedly recovered at significantly enriched levels. What appeared characteristic of ankylosing spondylitis blood was a TCR beta motif of eight highly homologous variants.

The V segment lost 4 bases and the J segment 5 bases; nucleotides outside the gene matches: 13. The CDR3 covers 17 residues. Germline V lookup: CDR1 SGHRS, CDR2 YFSETQ. This clonotype was found many times. Its antigen is unknown. In TCRdb, the 5' RACE reads were re-called with MiXCR into one record per CDR3 protein. The table has under 300,000 distinct CDR3 sequences, about 10% seen once; the top ten hold 6% to 8%. This chain uses TRBV5-1 with TRBJ2-2; TRBD2 matches 8 bases. Sequencing used blood, either unsorted or a sorted T cell fraction (not recorded which). This sequence originates from a male donor with ankylosing spondylitis or in good health (not recorded which). The chain's CDR3 is CASSRVGLAAGTGELFF. DNA for the CDR3: TGCGCCAGCAGCAGGGTCGGACTAGCCGCCGGTACCGGGGAGCTGTTTTTT.